The source of this TCR beta chain is a study of T cells in Graves' hyperthyroidism and ophthalmopathy. It was RNA transcripts that yielded the amplified TCR beta CDR3 regions. With the HTBI primer set, the TCR CDR3 went through a first round of RT-PCR. Using its own MiXCR run on the multiplex PCR reads, TCRdb lists one record per CDR3 protein. The table shows 410,000 or so distinct CDR3 sequences, with about 14% occurring only once. Germline V gene sequence: CDR1 MGHRA, CDR2 YSYEKL. Trimming removed 3 bases from V and 0 bases from J; junction bases left unmatched: 10. The CDR3 covers 17 residues. Notes on this clonotype: What it binds is not known.

Regarding the study as a whole: Separation of ophthalmopathy from stable hyperthyroidism was achieved by a 13 V-J model. Ophthalmopathy was identified by the model a median roughly 6.5 months ahead of onset.

The chain combines TRBV4-1 with TRBJ2-7; TRBD2 agrees at 8 bases. The sequenced sample was blood. The receptor was derived from a man aged 18 to 30 with Graves' ophthalmopathy. The CDR3 is CASSHALAGISSYEQYF. DNA for the CDR3: TGCGCCAGCAGCCATGCCTTAGCGGGAATAAGCTCCTACGAGCAGTACTTC.